The 13 T cell receptor beta chains below were found in one sample sequenced in a study of T cell responses to AZD1222 COVID-19 vaccine. The table came from immunoSEQ multiplex PCR; TCRdb's copy has only in-frame clones and leaves some out. The sample includes roughly 140,000 clones, 90% of them seen just once. The specimen was peripheral blood, collected on day 0 of AZD1222 vaccination. The origin of the receptors is an adult in good health.

The CDR3 here is CASSHSRQSNSPLHF. The CDR3 nucleotides read TGTGCCAGCAGCCATTCGCGACAGTCCAATTCACCCCTCCACTTT. The chain employs TRBV3-1 (or the pseudogene TRBV3-2) and TRBJ1-6; tentative D call: TRBD1 (5 bases). Germline V gene sequence: CDR1 LGHDT, CDR2 YNNKEL (reference sequence). The CDR3 is 15 amino acids. V lost 3 bases to trimming and J lost 7 bases, with 13 bases between them.

The table lists this clone with a few counts. The chain has TRBV11-3 and TRBJ2-1, with D tentatively TRBD2 (5 bases). The length of the CDR3 is 15 residues. Germline CDR1 and CDR2: SGHNT and YENEEA. Trimming took off 0 bases at V and 6 bases at J, with 12 bases between the two ends. CDR3 sequence: CASSLDGGLPNEQFF. CDR3 DNA sequence: TGTGCCAGCAGCTTAGATGGCGGACTGCCCAATGAGCAGTTCTTC.

V gene TRBV9 combines with J gene TRBJ2-3; D gene unclear. Trimming left V 0 bases short and J 1 base short, with 9 bases between. Germline-derived CDR1 and CDR2 are SGDLS and YYNGEE. The CDR3 is made up of 15 amino acids. The CDR3 DNA reads as TGTGCCAGCAGCGTAGGTTTGCCTGGCACAGATACGCAGTATTTT. This sequence encodes CASSVGLPGTDTQYF.

The chain recombines TRBV5-6 with TRBJ2-5; 9 nucleotides align to TRBD1. From germline, CDR1 is SGHDT and CDR2 YYEEEE. There are 15 residues in the CDR3. Losses at the gene ends were 3 bases for V and 5 bases for J; bases not matched to a gene: 8. As DNA, the CDR3 is TGTGCCAGCAGCTCGACACAGGGGGCACGGGAGACCCAGTACTTC. Encoded protein: CASSSTQGARETQYF.

The gene calls are TRBV11-3 and TRBJ2-5; D call uncertain. Germline CDR1 is SGHNT and CDR2 is YENEEA. V was shortened by 5 bases and J by 2 bases, with 12 bases between the two germline ends. This CDR3 contains 14 residues. The DNA of the CDR3 is TGTGCCAGCAGCCCAAGTCCGGGTCAAGAGACCCAGTACTTC. Its protein is CASSPSPGQETQYF.

V gene TRBV24-1 combines with J gene TRBJ1-2, with 9 bases fitting TRBD1. CDR3 size: 15 residues. V was pared by 4 bases and J by 6 bases, with 8 bases of the junction left unmatched. Germline V CDR1 and CDR2: KGHDR, SFDVKD. The CDR3 region has the DNA TGTGCCACCAGTGACGAGGGACAGGGCGTCGATGGCTACACCTTC. Translation: CATSDEGQGVDGYTF.

The chain joins TRBV29-1 to TRBJ1-2; 7 bases match TRBD1. Germline-derived CDR1 and CDR2 are SQVTM and ANQGSEA. V shed 3 bases, J shed 1 base, and the junction held 11 bases outside the gene matches. The CDR3 has 16 residues. CDR3 bases: TGCAGCGTTGACCAGAGCGCGACAGGGAATAACTATGGCTACACCTTC. Translation: CSVDQSATGNNYGYTF.

The chain carries TRBV21-1 and TRBJ1-3. TRBV21-1 is a listed pseudogene. CDR3 length: 13 residues. The CDR3 region is CASPTSSGNTIYF. The CDR3 DNA follows: TGTGCCAGCCCCACCTCCTCTGGAAACACCATATATTTT.

The rearrangement links TRBV6-5 to TRBJ2-1; TRBD2 aligns across 7 bases. Germline CDR1 and CDR2: MNHEY and SVGAGI. The CDR3 is 15 amino acids. V was pared by 7 bases and J by 6 bases, with 12 bases of the junction left unmatched. CDR3 DNA sequence: TGTGCCAGCACCTACGGGGAGGGACTCCTCAATGAGCAGTTCTTC. This codes for CASTYGEGLLNEQFF.

The genes are TRBV5-6 and TRBJ1-6; 9 bases line up with TRBD1. After removal of 4 bases from V and 14 bases from J, the junction contained 4 bases not matched to a gene. Germline V gene sequence: CDR1 SGHDT, CDR2 YYEEEE. The CDR3 runs 12 residues. DNA of the CDR3: TGTGCCAGCAGCCCTGACAGGGGGACCCTCCACTTT. This sequence encodes CASSPDRGTLHF.

This chain links TRBV5-4 with TRBJ1-2, with TRBD1 as a possible D gene (5 bases). Trimming shortened V by 4 bases and J by 2 bases, and 15 bases separated the two germline ends. CDR1 and CDR2 from the germline V gene are SGHNT and YYREEE (reference sequence). The CDR3 contains 15 residues. For the CDR3, the DNA is TGTGCCAGCAGCCCACGAGTGGGGGGAAACTATGGCTACACCTTC. The encoded protein is CASSPRVGGNYGYTF.

The genes are TRBV20-1 and TRBJ1-4; D call uncertain. The CDR3 totals 11 residues. Germline V gene sequence: CDR1 DFQATT, CDR2 SNEGSKA (reference sequence). The V gene lost 8 bases and the J gene lost 5 bases, with 9 bases spanning the gap. This CDR3 reads CSPTGNEKLFF. Written as DNA, the CDR3 is TGCAGTCCTACCGGGAATGAAAAACTGTTTTTT.

The rearrangement joins TRBV11-2 to TRBJ2-5, with unresolved D. Germline loops: CDR1 SGHAT, CDR2 FQNNGV. Deletions cut 0 bases from V and 5 bases from J, with 7 bases between. The CDR3 is made up of 13 amino acids. The DNA of the CDR3 is TGTGCCAGCAGCTTAGAGATTTCGGAGACCCAGTACTTC. Protein product: CASSLEISETQYF.